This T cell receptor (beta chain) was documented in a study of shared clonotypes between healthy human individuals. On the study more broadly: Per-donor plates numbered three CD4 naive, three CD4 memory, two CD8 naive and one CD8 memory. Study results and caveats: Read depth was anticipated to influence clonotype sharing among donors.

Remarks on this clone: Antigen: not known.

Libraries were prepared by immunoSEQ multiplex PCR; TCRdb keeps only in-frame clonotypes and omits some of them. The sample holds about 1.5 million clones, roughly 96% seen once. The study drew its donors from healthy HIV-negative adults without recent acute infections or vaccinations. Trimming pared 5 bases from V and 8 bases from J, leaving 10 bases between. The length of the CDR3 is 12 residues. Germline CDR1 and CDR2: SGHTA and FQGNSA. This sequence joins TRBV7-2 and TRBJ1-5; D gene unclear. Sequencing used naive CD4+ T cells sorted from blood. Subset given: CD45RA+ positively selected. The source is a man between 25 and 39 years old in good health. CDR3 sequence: CASSLLFEPQHF. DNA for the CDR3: TGTGCCAGCAGCCTATTGTTTGAGCCCCAGCATTTT.